This passage covers 23 T cell receptor beta chains from one sample sequenced in a study of vaccination effects on CD4 cells after COVID-19. No cognate antigen is known for these TCRs. After expansion with viral peptide pools in the ViraFEST assay, antigen-specific CD4+ T cells were sequenced. The culture ran for about 11 days, and then CD4+ T cells were isolated. Their SARS-CoV-2 infection, verified by PCR, occurred between March and December 2020. The cohort was immunized with two doses of either the BNT162b2 or mRNA-1273 vaccine. Clones were sequenced by immunoSEQ multiplex PCR, and TCRdb holds only the in-frame ones, with some missing. Among 14,000 or so clones listed, around 84% were seen once. The sequenced sample was CD4+ T cells from PBMCs cultured with HCoV-NL63 spike peptides, obtained after COVID-19 vaccination. These receptors all stem from a human donor who had a prior SARS-CoV-2 infection.

This chain connects TRBV4-3 to TRBJ2-3; D may be TRBD2 (6 bases). This CDR3 region has 15 residues. V shed 4 bases and J shed 4 bases, with 15 bases lying between them. Per the germline V gene, CDR1 is LGHNA and CDR2 is YSLEER. As DNA, the CDR3 is TGCGCCAGCAGCCCCCGGCAGGGCGGGGCAGATACGCAGTATTTT. This sequence encodes CASSPRQGGADTQYF.

The chain joins TRBV5-4 to TRBJ2-7; 12 positions match TRBD2. The CDR3 consists of 17 residues. Trimming removed 0 bases from V and 2 bases from J; junction bases left unmatched: 6. Looked up from germline, CDR1 is SGHNT and CDR2 is YYREEE (reference sequence). The CDR3 region is CASSLGVTSGGTYEQYF. For the CDR3, the DNA is TGTGCCAGCAGCTTGGGCGTGACTAGCGGGGGCACCTACGAGCAGTACTTC.

V usage is TRBV5-5 and J usage is TRBJ2-7; 10 nucleotides line up with TRBD1. Germline-derived CDR1 and CDR2 are SGHKS and YYEKEE (reference sequence). This CDR3 comprises 14 residues. V shed 2 bases, J shed 13 bases, and the junction held 12 bases outside the gene matches. CDR3 coding DNA: TGTGCCAGCAGCTTCCCGGGACAGGGGCCTAGCAGATACTTC. This codes for CASSFPGQGPSRYF.

This chain uses TRBV6-5 with TRBJ2-7, with D uncertain. CDR1 is MNHEY, CDR2 SVGAGI, per germline. Trimming pared 0 bases from V and 6 bases from J, leaving 9 bases between. The CDR3 covers 13 residues. CDR3 protein: CASSYSALVEQYF. The DNA of the CDR3 is TGTGCCAGCAGTTACTCGGCGCTCGTCGAGCAGTACTTC.

The CDR3 region has the DNA TGCGCCAGCAGCTCATCCGGGACTAGCGGGAGGACCTTCTCCCCAGATACGCAGTATTTT. Translating gives CASSSSGTSGRTFSPDTQYF. The chain carries TRBV5-1 and TRBJ2-3, with 15 nucleotides matching TRBD2. The length of the CDR3 is 20 residues. The junction had 15 bases not matched to a gene; V was cut back by 3 bases and J by 4 bases. The germline V gene has CDR1 SGHRS and CDR2 YFSETQ.

The chain employs TRBV19 and TRBJ2-5; 9 bases align to TRBD1. Germline lookup yields CDR1 LNHDA and CDR2 SQIVND (reference sequence). The V gene end was trimmed by 5 bases and the J gene end by 4 bases; junction bases not matched to a gene: 8. This CDR3 is 15 amino acids long. CDR3 residues: CASSGGQGIRETQYF. The CDR3 bases are TGTGCCAGTAGTGGGGGACAGGGCATCAGAGAGACCCAGTACTTC.

The chain joins TRBV9 to TRBJ1-6, with D hard to call. The CDR3 runs 13 residues. V was pared by 0 bases and J by 8 bases, with 6 bases between. Germline V gene data show CDR1 as SGDLS and CDR2 as YYNGEE. The CDR3 protein is CASSVGVDSPLHF. The DNA of the CDR3 is TGTGCCAGCAGCGTAGGTGTCGATTCACCCCTCCACTTT.

A few counts support this clone. The chain is built from TRBV7-9 and TRBJ2-1; 7 nucleotides line up with TRBD1. Per germline, CDR1 SEHNR and CDR2 FQNEAQ (reference sequence). The CDR3 loop spans 16 amino acids. After removal of 6 bases from V and 1 base from J, the junction contained 9 bases not matched to a gene. CDR3: CASRDRRTGSYNEQFF. The CDR3 DNA reads as TGTGCCAGCAGGGACAGGAGAACAGGATCCTACAATGAGCAGTTCTTC.

The J gene is TRBJ2-2, the V gene TRBV2, with D perhaps being TRBD1 or TRBD2 (5 bases each). Germline V gene sequence: CDR1 SNHLY, CDR2 FYNNEI. The CDR3 loop spans 14 amino acids. The V end lost 8 bases, the J end lost 3 bases, and 13 bases lay between the germline ends. The CDR3 protein is CASRGRRDTGELFF. As DNA, the CDR3 is TGTGCCAGCCGAGGGCGCAGGGACACCGGGGAGCTGTTTTTT. The entire variable domain, with the rest obtained from reference TRBV2 and TRBJ2-2, is as follows: EPEVTQTPSHQVTQMGQEVILRCVPISNHLYFYWYRQILGQKVEFLVSFYNNEISEKSEIFDDQFSVERPDGSNFTLKIRSTKLEDSAMYFCASRGRRDTGELFFGEGSRLTVL.

The chain combines TRBV19 with TRBJ2-5, with D hard to call. This CDR3 spans 12 amino acids. CDR1 is LNHDA, CDR2 SQIVND, per germline (reference sequence). The V end was cut by 3 bases, the J end by 4 bases, with 6 bases between. CDR3 protein: CASSMSGETQYF. The CDR3 DNA reads TGTGCCAGTAGTATGTCAGGAGAGACCCAGTACTTC.

The chain has TRBV9 and TRBJ2-1; the D gene is possibly TRBD2 (5 bases). This CDR3 comprises 15 residues. Per the germline V gene, CDR1 is SGDLS and CDR2 is YYNGEE. Trimming cost V 3 bases and J 2 bases, with 12 bases left between them. The CDR3 spells CASSERGPTYNEQFF. CDR3 nucleotides: TGTGCCAGCAGCGAGCGCGGGCCGACCTACAATGAGCAGTTCTTC.

This sequence joins TRBV5-1 and TRBJ1-1; 7 bases match TRBD1. Looked up from germline, CDR1 is SGHRS and CDR2 is YFSETQ. CDR3 length: 14 amino acids. With V trimmed by 4 bases and J by 4 bases, 7 bases remained unmatched. This CDR3 is CASSPQGSSTEAFF. In DNA form, the CDR3 reads TGCGCCAGCAGCCCACAGGGGTCAAGCACTGAAGCTTTCTTT.

The CDR3 sequence: CASSFKVYTEAFF. CDR3 DNA sequence: TGTGCCAGCAGTTTCAAGGTGTACACTGAAGCTTTCTTT. The chain carries TRBV27 and TRBJ1-1; D not resolved. The ends were cut back, 3 bases at V and 3 bases at J, with 8 bases in the middle. The CDR3 consists of 13 residues. From germline, CDR1 is MNHEY and CDR2 SMNVEV (reference sequence).

The rearrangement uses TRBV5-1 and TRBJ2-7, with TRBD2 matching 14 bases. CDR1 and CDR2 from the germline V gene are SGHRS and YFSETQ. This CDR3 has 18 amino acids. Trimming took 4 bases from V and 1 from J; bases not matched to a gene: 10. CDR3 loop: CASSLGTSGRGVSYEQYF. The CDR3 DNA follows: TGCGCCAGCAGCCTAGGGACTAGCGGGAGAGGGGTATCCTACGAGCAGTACTTC.

This clone has just a few counts. This chain links TRBV12-5 with TRBJ2-1; possibly TRBD1 for D (5 bases). CDR3 length equals 19 residues. Trimming removed 0 bases at V and 9 bases at J, with 27 bases between. Germline CDR1 LGHNT, CDR2 FRNRAP. CDR3 DNA sequence: TGTGCTAGTGGTTTGGTACTGTTTGGCCAGGGTCGAGTTGGAGCTGAGCAGTTCTTC. Translating gives CASGLVLFGQGRVGAEQFF.

This clone was observed a single time. The gene calls are TRBV4-2 and TRBJ2-7; 9 nucleotides match TRBD1. The CDR3 is made up of 15 amino acids. The germline gives CDR1 LGHNA, CDR2 YNFKEQ. The junction had 5 bases not matched to a gene; V was cut back by 5 bases and J by 0 bases. CDR3 DNA sequence: TGTGCCAGCAGCAAACAGGGGGCCGACTCCTACGAGCAGTACTTC. Encoded protein: CASSKQGADSYEQYF.

The chain carries TRBV6-1 and TRBJ1-1, with D tentatively TRBD1 (5 bases). This CDR3 has 13 amino acids. Germline-derived CDR1 and CDR2 are MNHNS and SASEGT. With 2 bases removed from V and 4 bases from J, the gap between germline ends came to 8 bases. CDR3 coding DNA: TGTGCCAGCAGTGAACGGGGGATCACTGAAGCTTTCTTT. It translates to CASSERGITEAFF.

CDR3 residues: CASSPWGRTNLYEQYF. The CDR3 region has the DNA TGTGCCAGCAGCCCGTGGGGACGGACAAACCTTTACGAGCAGTACTTC. The V gene is TRBV5-6, the J gene TRBJ2-7; possibly TRBD1 or TRBD2 for D (5 bases each). Trimming removed 4 bases from V and 4 bases from J, with 21 bases in between. Germline V gives CDR1 SGHDT, CDR2 YYEEEE. The CDR3 consists of 16 residues.

The chain links TRBV5-1 to TRBJ1-1; no firm D call. In germline, CDR1 is SGHRS, CDR2 YFSETQ. This CDR3 is 15 amino acids long. The ends were cut back, 1 base at V and 5 bases at J, with 15 bases in the middle. The DNA for the CDR3 is TGCGCCAGCAGCTTGCGGACCCCCGCGGGGACTGAAGCTTTCTTT. Protein product: CASSLRTPAGTEAFF.

The chain recombines TRBV13 with TRBJ1-2; D perhaps matches TRBD1 (6 bases). The CDR3 runs to 13 residues. The V and J ends lost 4 bases and 3 bases respectively, with 9 bases between them. CDR1 is PRHDT, CDR2 FYEKMQ, per germline (reference sequence). The CDR3 here is CASSSDRYYGYTF. The CDR3 DNA reads TGTGCCAGCAGCTCCGACAGGTACTATGGCTACACCTTC.

The table lists this clone with a count of one. The chain joins TRBV4-2 to TRBJ2-5; D might be TRBD2 (6 bases). In germline, CDR1 is LGHNA, CDR2 YNFKEQ. Trimming removed 3 bases from V and 0 bases from J, with 14 bases in between. The CDR3 contains 16 residues. As DNA, the CDR3 is TGTGCCAGCAGCCACGGTAGCGGCGGGTACCAAGAGACCCAGTACTTC. This codes for CASSHGSGGYQETQYF.

The J gene is TRBJ2-3, the V gene TRBV3-1 (or the pseudogene TRBV3-2); unclear D gene. Germline CDR1 is LGHDT and CDR2 is YNNKEL (reference sequence). The CDR3 is 13 amino acids. V was clipped by 1 base and J by 4 bases, with 6 bases between them. CDR3 coding DNA: TGTGCCAGCAGCCAAGCAATGGCAGATACGCAGTATTTT. This encodes CASSQAMADTQYF.

The chain has TRBV3-1 (or the pseudogene TRBV3-2) and TRBJ2-5; TRBD2 aligns across 9 bases. This CDR3 is built from 20 residues. Germline V gene sequence: CDR1 LGHDT, CDR2 YNNKEL (reference sequence). With V trimmed by 1 base and J by 1 base, 16 bases remained unmatched. In DNA form, the CDR3 reads TGTGCCAGCAGCCAAGTAAGGCCAACGAGAGCGGGGGGACCCCAAGAGACCCAGTACTTC. It specifies CASSQVRPTRAGGPQETQYF.